This record looks at one TCR beta chain sequence and its context. The target antigen is unknown. Unique molecular identifiers were attached to individual cDNA molecules. TCRdb independently ran MiXCR on the 5' RACE reads; one entry per CDR3 protein. The top ten clones hold approximately 9.4% of a sample with tens of thousands of distinct CDR3 sequences, around 13% of them seen once. This entry comes from a study of early T cells in non-severe SARS-CoV-2 infection. Study details: The chains were unpaired, and the sequenced material was bulk RNA from unsorted whole blood.

Study observations and caveats: Anti-spike CD8 responses were favored in VDJdb matching, and private and CD4 specificities were missed.

CDR3 size: 13 residues. V was shortened by 2 bases and J by 0 bases, with 5 bases between the two germline ends. Germline V gene sequence: CDR1 MNHEY, CDR2 SVGEGT. The sequence was obtained from an adult who was a healthcare worker with PCR-confirmed SARS-CoV-2 infection or an uninfected control (not recorded which). Here the sequenced sample was whole blood, taken at baseline. This rearrangement joins TRBV6-2 or TRBV6-3 to TRBJ2-7; D remains unclear. In nucleotides, the CDR3 is TGTGCCAGCAGTTACCCTAGCTCCTACGAGCAGTACTTC. Translating it yields CASSYPSSYEQYF.